A selection of T cell receptor beta chains follows, all from one sample in a study of cytomegalovirus exposure and HLA in healthy donors. Generated by immunoSEQ multiplex PCR, the TCRdb table keeps only in-frame clones and is missing some. The sample comprises 90,000 to 110,000 clones, just under 70% of which are singletons, and approximately 5.5% rests with the top ten. The sequenced sample consisted of PBMCs. These receptors came from a woman in her 70s in good health and CMV-seropositive. Each CDR3 is given with its conserved first and last residue. Fields, in order: J gene, D gene, clone size, V gene, CDR3 DNA, CDR3 protein. The D gene is left open where the match is weak. The size entry is marked missing in some rows and otherwise reads once, few, many or a size class.

TRBJ2-7 | . | . | TRBV6-5 | TGTGCCAGCAGTTACGGGGCAGGGCCTTGGGAGCAGTACTTC | CASSYGAGPWEQYF
TRBJ2-4 | . | few | TRBV6-5 | TGTGCCAGCAGTAGGGGACTTTTAGAAAACATTCAGTACTTC | CASSRGLLENIQYF
TRBJ2-1 | . | . | TRBV18 | TGTGCCAGCTCACCCGGGGGGCACTCCTACAATGAGCAGTTCTTC | CASSPGGHSYNEQFF
TRBJ1-6 | . | few | TRBV5-4 | TGTGCCAGCAGCTTGGGGCAGAATCATTCACCCCTCCACTTT | CASSLGQNHSPLHF
TRBJ1-5 | . | . | TRBV9 | TGTGCCAGCAGCGTATCGGGGGTTAGCAATCAGCCCCAGCATTTT | CASSVSGVSNQPQHF
TRBJ2-7 | TRBD1 | . | TRBV10-3 | TGTGCCATCAGTGAAGGCAGGACAGGGGGCTACGAGCAGTACTTC | CAISEGRTGGYEQYF
TRBJ1-5 | TRBD1 | . | TRBV5-4 | TGTGCCAGCAGCTTGTACGGACAGGGAAGTCAGCCCCAGCATTTT | CASSLYGQGSQPQHF
TRBJ2-2 | . | few | TRBV30 | TGTGCCTGGAGTTCCCGACCTCAGGGTTCGAACACCGGGGAGCTGTTTTTT | CAWSSRPQGSNTGELFF
TRBJ2-7 | TRBD1 | . | TRBV20-1 | TGCAGTGTAGGCAGGGGGCTCGAGCAGTACTTC | CSVGRGLEQYF
TRBJ1-5 | TRBD1 | . | TRBV19 | TGTGCCAGTAGCACATCAGGGGGTCAGCCCCAGCATTTT | CASSTSGGQPQHF
TRBJ2-2 | . | . | TRBV5-1 | TGCGCCAGCAGCTTGGGACAGCGCACCGGGGAGCTGTTTTTT | CASSLGQRTGELFF
TRBJ2-1 | TRBD2 | . | TRBV7-2 | TGTGCCAGCAGCTCTCTAGCGGGGGGAGCCTACAATGAGCAGTTCTTC | CASSSLAGGAYNEQFF
TRBJ1-5 | . | . | TRBV11-1 | TGTGCCACTTCGACAGGACCCAATCAGCCCCAGCATTTT | CATSTGPNQPQHF
TRBJ2-7 | . | . | TRBV5-5 | TGTGCCAGCAGCTTGGTACAGGGCCTCTCCTACGAGCAGTACTTC | CASSLVQGLSYEQYF
TRBJ1-3 | . | . | TRBV6-1 | TGTGCCAGCAGGCCAGCGGGTGTCTCTGGAAACACCATATATTTT | CASRPAGVSGNTIYF
TRBJ1-4 | . | . | TRBV27 | TGTGCCAGCAGTTTCGGGGGGGGTAATGAAAAACTGTTTTTT | CASSFGGGNEKLFF
TRBJ2-3 | . | . | TRBV10-3 | TGTGCCATCAGTGAGGACTTCCGCGATACGCAGTATTTT | CAISEDFRDTQYF
TRBJ1-5 | . | . | TRBV5-1 | TGCGCCAGCAGCTTGTCAGTCGATCAGCCCCAGCATTTT | CASSLSVDQPQHF
TRBJ2-5 | . | . | TRBV30 | TGTGCCTGGAGTCCCCTTCAAGAGACCCAGTACTTC | CAWSPLQETQYF
TRBJ2-7 | . | . | TRBV6-5 | TGTGCCAGCAGGCAGGGTTGGGAGCAGTACTTC | CASRQGWEQYF
TRBJ2-1 | . | . | TRBV10-3 | TGTGCCATCAGTTCGAGCGGCCGAGGTCGGGAGCAGTTCTTC | CAISSSGRGREQFF
TRBJ2-3 | TRBD2 | . | TRBV5-1 | TGCGCCAGCAGCTTTAGAGCGGGGGCTAGCACAGATACGCAGTATTTT | CASSFRAGASTDTQYF
TRBJ2-5 | . | . | TRBV30 | TGTGCCTGCGTGAGACAGGTTCAAGAGACCCAGTACTTC | CACVRQVQETQYF
TRBJ1-1 | TRBD1 | few | TRBV19 | TGTGCCAGTAGTCGACCCGGGACAGGGGCTTTCTTT | CASSRPGTGAFF
TRBJ1-3 | . | . | TRBV27 | TGTGCCAGCAGTTTAGGGCAGGGAAACACCATATATTTT | CASSLGQGNTIYF
TRBJ1-1 | . | . | TRBV9 | TGTGCCAGCAGCGCGACAGATTTGGGGACTGAAGCTTTCTTT | CASSATDLGTEAFF
TRBJ1-4 | TRBD1 | few | TRBV9 | TGTGCCAGCAGCCTTCAGGGGGGAGGTGGTGAAAAACTGTTTTTT | CASSLQGGGGEKLFF
TRBJ1-2 | . | . | TRBV19 | TGTGCCAGTAACTATTTCGGGGGGGTATTTGGCTACACCTTC | CASNYFGGVFGYTF
TRBJ2-2 | . | . | TRBV6-5 | TGTGCCAGCAGTTACTCGGAGGCTACCGGGGAGCTGTTTTTT | CASSYSEATGELFF
TRBJ2-3 | . | . | TRBV11-2 | TGTGCCAGCACCGTGGGGGCCAGCACAGATACGCAGTATTTT | CASTVGASTDTQYF
TRBJ2-3 | . | few | TRBV2 | TGTGCCAGCACTCCCGAGGGCATCAACACAGATACGCAGTATTTT | CASTPEGINTDTQYF
TRBJ1-2 | . | . | TRBV10-3 | TGTGCCATCAGTCGGGCGGGAGGAGATGGCTACACCTTC | CAISRAGGDGYTF
TRBJ2-1 | TRBD2 | . | TRBV5-1 | TGCGCCAGCAGCACCGGGACTAGCGGGGGGGCCAATGAGCAGTTCTTC | CASSTGTSGGANEQFF
TRBJ1-1 | TRBD1 | once | TRBV6-5 | TGTGCCAGCAGGATAACAGGGGGCACTGAAGCTTTCTTT | CASRITGGTEAFF
TRBJ1-3 | . | few | TRBV9 | TGTGCCAGCAGCAGGATCGGGTCTTCTGGAAACACCATATATTTT | CASSRIGSSGNTIYF
TRBJ1-2 | . | . | TRBV30 | TGTGCCTGGAGCGTCACAGGACACTATGGCTACACCTTC | CAWSVTGHYGYTF
TRBJ1-1 | . | . | TRBV11-3 | TGTGCCAGCAGCTATGACAGGAACACTGAAGCTTTCTTT | CASSYDRNTEAFF
TRBJ1-6 | TRBD1 | . | TRBV27 | TGTGCCAGCAGTCCGCTTCAGACAGGGAAAATTTCACCCCTCCACTTT | CASSPLQTGKISPLHF
TRBJ1-4 | . | . | TRBV7-9 | TGTGCCAGCAGCTTACATCGAGACCGAGGCGAAAAACTGTTTTTT | CASSLHRDRGEKLFF
TRBJ2-7 | TRBD1 | . | TRBV11-2 | TGTGCCAGCAGCCCACGTGGGACAGGCACCTACGAGCAGTACTTC | CASSPRGTGTYEQYF
TRBJ1-6 | . | . | TRBV14 | TGTGCCAGCAGTCTCGACAGAGCCAATTCACCCCTCCACTTT | CASSLDRANSPLHF
TRBJ2-1 | TRBD1 | . | TRBV7-8 | TGTGCCAGCAGCCTAATGGGACAGGGTACAAATGAGCAGTTCTTC | CASSLMGQGTNEQFF
TRBJ2-7 | . | once | TRBV7-2 | TGTGCCAGCAGCACCCGGGAGCCACCCTACGAGCAGTACTTC | CASSTREPPYEQYF
TRBJ2-1 | TRBD2 | . | TRBV19 | TGTGCCAGTAGTCCAACGCTCGGGACTAGCGGGTCCTACAATGAGCAGTTCTTC | CASSPTLGTSGSYNEQFF
TRBJ2-3 | . | . | TRBV6-4 | TGTGCCAGCAGTTCAGGAGACAGTAGCACAGATACGCAGTATTTT | CASSSGDSSTDTQYF
TRBJ2-3 | TRBD2 | . | TRBV13 | TGTGCCAGCAGCTTATGGGGGGGGGCAGATACGCAGTATTTT | CASSLWGGADTQYF
TRBJ2-3 | TRBD2 | few | TRBV6-5 | TGTGCCAGCAGTTCGACTAGCGGGGGCACAGATACGCAGTATTTT | CASSSTSGGTDTQYF